A selection of T cell receptor beta chains follows, all from one sample in a study of blood T cells in healthy people across ages. TCRdb reprocessed the 5' RACE reads via MiXCR and lists one record per CDR3 protein. The data hold hundreds of thousands of distinct CDR3 sequences, with 58% observed a single time. The sequenced material came from blood. Receptor source: a young man in good health. The CDR3 runs from the conserved cysteine through the conserved F or W. A D gene is named only where the DNA matches it firmly. Clone size is given for some rows only: seen once, a few or many times, or a class if the clone is expanded.

NA,TRBD1,TRBV29-1,TRBJ2-7,CSVGTGETYEQYF,TGCAGCGTGGGGACAGGTGAAACTTACGAGCAGTACTTC
NA,NA,TRBV6-5,TRBJ2-6,CASSPYRGGANVLTF,TGTGCCAGCAGTCCGTACAGAGGCGGGGCCAACGTCCTGACTTTC
NA,NA,TRBV29-1,TRBJ1-1,CSAQSWANTEAFF,TGCAGCGCCCAGTCCTGGGCGAACACTGAAGCTTTCTTT
NA,NA,TRBV7-2,TRBJ2-1,CASSPEQFF,TGTGCCAGCAGCCCTGAGCAGTTCTTC
NA,NA,TRBV4-2,TRBJ2-7,CASSHEVSYEQYF,TGTGCCAGCAGCCACGAAGTGTCCTACGAGCAGTACTTC
once,NA,TRBV6-6,TRBJ2-5,CASSYLTSARETQYF,TGTGCCAGCAGTTACCTAACCTCCGCGAGAGAGACCCAGTACTTC
NA,NA,TRBV6-4,TRBJ1-1,CASPVRGEREAFF,TGTGCCAGCCCAGTAAGGGGTGAGAGGGAAGCTTTCTTT
NA,NA,TRBV24-1,TRBJ2-7,CATSAQRRRGFSYEQYF,TGTGCCACCAGTGCCCAAAGAAGGCGGGGATTCTCCTACGAGCAGTACTTC
NA,TRBD2,TRBV29-1,TRBJ2-1,CSFRLGGVNEQFF,TGCAGCTTCCGACTGGGAGGGGTTAATGAGCAGTTCTTC
few,TRBD2,TRBV6-6,TRBJ2-1,CASSYSSGGVYNEQFF,TGTGCCAGCAGTTACTCTAGCGGGGGGGTTTACAATGAGCAGTTCTTC
few,NA,TRBV7-9,TRBJ1-2,CASSRNPPGGWYGYTF,TGTGCCAGCAGCCGAAACCCGCCGGGGGGCTGGTACGGCTACACCTTC
NA,NA,TRBV12-3/TRBV12-4,TRBJ2-3,CASSSSYRDTGKSPDTQYF,TGTGCCAGCAGTTCGTCATACAGGGATACGGGCAAGAGCCCAGATACGCAGTATTTT
NA,TRBD2,TRBV12-3/TRBV12-4,TRBJ2-7,CASSRGLAATYEQYF,TGTGCCAGCAGTCGGGGACTAGCGGCAACCTACGAGCAGTACTTC
NA,NA,TRBV29-1,TRBJ2-6,CSVMTAGANVLTF,TGCAGCGTCATGACAGCTGGGGCCAACGTCCTGACTTTC
NA,NA,TRBV4-3,TRBJ2-7,CASSQEGRGGVDEQYF,TGCGCCAGCAGCCAAGAAGGCAGGGGCGGGGTAGATGAGCAGTACTTC
NA,TRBD1,TRBV7-9,TRBJ2-1,CATSGTGGFSYNEQFF,TGTGCCACCTCCGGGACAGGGGGCTTCTCCTACAATGAGCAGTTCTTC
few,NA,TRBV6-5,TRBJ2-3,CASSQDPTREQYF,TGTGCCAGCAGCCAGGACCCAACGAGGGAGCAGTATTTT
NA,NA,TRBV6-1,TRBJ1-4,CASSEWGATNEKLFF,TGTGCCAGCAGTGAATGGGGGGCAACTAATGAAAAACTGTTTTTT
few,NA,TRBV10-3,TRBJ2-7,CVISGARYQYEQYF,TGTGTCATCAGTGGGGCGAGATACCAATACGAGCAGTACTTC
once,NA,TRBV18,TRBJ1-2,CASSPATGHANYGYTF,TGTGCCAGCTCACCCGCAACAGGGCATGCTAACTATGGCTACACCTTC
NA,NA,TRBV12-3/TRBV12-4,TRBJ2-5,CASSSGIGPVHGYF,TGTGCCAGCAGCTCGGGGATAGGGCCCGTTCATGGGTACTTC
NA,NA,TRBV10-1,TRBJ2-1,CASSDSGIYNEQFF,TGCGCCAGCAGTGATTCGGGAATCTACAATGAGCAGTTCTTC
once,TRBD1,TRBV28,TRBJ2-3,CASSRDRGLVDTQYF,TGTGCCAGCAGCCGGGACAGGGGGCTCGTCGATACGCAGTATTTT
NA,NA,TRBV12-3/TRBV12-4,TRBJ2-3,CASKPSTDTQYF,TGTGCCAGCAAGCCGAGCACAGATACGCAGTATTTT
few,NA,TRBV12-3/TRBV12-4,TRBJ1-5,CASSWIEHFVNQPQHF,TGTGCCAGCAGTTGGATTGAACATTTCGTCAATCAGCCCCAGCATTTT
NA,TRBD2,TRBV7-2,TRBJ2-7,CASSSGSGRIHEQYF,TGTGCCAGCAGCTCAGGCAGCGGGAGGATCCACGAGCAGTACTTC
NA,TRBD2,TRBV24-1,TRBJ2-1,CATSDSPSGGGFYNEQFF,TGTGCCACCAGTGATTCCCCTAGCGGGGGAGGCTTCTACAATGAGCAGTTCTTC